The text below deals with one T cell receptor beta chain. Its antigen is unidentified. Since a much larger clone is just one base distant, this may be a read error. The data stem from a study of breast tumors, draining lymph nodes, adjacent tissues. The study's findings and limits: Tumor and nontumor repertoires were significantly more similar in luminal-like than in basal-like breast cancer. Data fit most tumor T cells coming from lymph node, expanding in tumor. That most tumor T cells come from lymph nodes remained unproven. Compared with lymph nodes, tumors were less diverse; compared with nontumor tissue, more.

Axillary draining lymph nodes of breast cancer patients supplied the node samples. TCRdb re-called the multiplex PCR reads through MiXCR, storing one row per CDR3 protein. The sample comprises around 140,000 distinct CDR3 sequences, around 20% of which are singletons, and approximately 2.7% rests with the top ten. Per germline, CDR1 DFQATT and CDR2 SNEGSKA (reference sequence). Trimming cost V 1 base and J 9 bases, with 13 bases left between them. This CDR3 has 13 amino acids. Sequenced input: axillary lymph node tissue. The chain combines TRBV20-1 with TRBJ1-5; D not resolved. The receptor comes from a female donor with breast cancer. Some clones in this sample may be carry-over from other donors' samples. CDR3 nucleotides: TGCAGTGCTAGAGTTACGGGAGGTCCGCCCCAGCATTTT. Its translation: CSARVTGGPPQHF.